What follows are 13 T cell receptor beta chains derived from one specimen sequenced in a study of identical twins. MiXCR, applied by TCRdb to the 5' RACE reads, yields one record per CDR3 protein. The sample carries 500,000 to 600,000 distinct CDR3 sequences, less than 25% recorded once. In addition, the sample was reused for a study of T cells expressing NK-cell markers.

Material for sequencing was CD4+ T cells sorted from blood. Receptor source: a woman aged 18-29 years in good health.

This clonotype was detected only a few times. CDR3 bases: TGCAGTGCTAGACAAGTGATGGGTGCAGATACGCAGTATTTT. Its translation: CSARQVMGADTQYF. This chain joins TRBV20-1 and TRBJ2-3; D gene uncertain. The CDR3 spans 14 residues. V lost 2 bases to trimming and J lost 4 bases, with 13 bases between them. Germline CDR1 reads DFQATT; CDR2 reads SNEGSKA (reference sequence).

This clonotype was seen a handful of times. The V gene is TRBV6-1, the J gene TRBJ1-4; TRBD1 matches at 7 bases. CDR1 and CDR2 from the germline V gene are MNHNS and SASEGT. CDR3 size: 16 residues. The trim removed 7 bases at V and 10 bases at J, leaving 18 bases unmatched. The DNA for the CDR3 is TGTGCCAGCAAAGGGGGCCAGGGACACACTTCACGAAAACTGTTTTTT. It encodes CASKGGQGHTSRKLFF.

This clonotype was seen more than once but under ten times. The genes are TRBV12-3 or TRBV12-4 and TRBJ1-2; 7 positions agree with TRBD1. J lost 5 bases, V lost 8 bases, and 11 bases had no gene match. This CDR3 comprises 14 residues. CDR3 DNA: TGTGCCAGCGGATACAGGGGCGCGAAGTATGGCTACACCTTC. Translation: CASGYRGAKYGYTF.

This clonotype was observed a handful of times. CDR3 sequence: CASNTGSGSYEQYF. As DNA, the CDR3 is TGTGCCAGCAATACAGGGTCGGGCTCCTACGAGCAGTACTTC. The chain is built from TRBV6-1 and TRBJ2-7; maybe TRBD1 (6 bases). V dropped 7 bases and J dropped 0 bases, with 13 bases sitting between them. The CDR3 contains 14 residues. From germline, CDR1 is MNHNS and CDR2 SASEGT.

The V and J genes are TRBV12-3 or TRBV12-4 and TRBJ1-2, with D possibly being TRBD1 (5 bases). The ends were cut back, 8 bases at V and 0 bases at J, with 13 bases in the middle. The CDR3 covers 14 residues. In DNA form, the CDR3 reads TGTGCCAGCTCCCAGGGCTCCACTAACTATGGCTACACCTTC. This encodes CASSQGSTNYGYTF.

This sequence joins TRBV30 and TRBJ2-2; D may be TRBD2 (5 bases). Between the trimmed V and J ends, which lost 6 bases and 5 bases, there was a span of 19 bases. This CDR3 is 15 amino acids long. Germline lookup yields CDR1 GTSNPN and CDR2 SVGIG (reference sequence). CDR3 region: CACPEAEIGTGELFF. DNA for the CDR3: TGTGCCTGCCCGGAGGCGGAGATAGGAACCGGGGAGCTGTTTTTT.

The J gene is TRBJ1-1, the V gene TRBV7-3, with D uncertain. The V and J ends lost 6 bases and 0 bases respectively, with 14 bases between them. The CDR3 is made up of 15 amino acids. The germline V gene has CDR1 SGHTA and CDR2 FQGTGA. The CDR3 region has the DNA TGTGCCAGCAGTCAGGACGGAGGTATGAACACTGAAGCTTTCTTT. Translation gives CASSQDGGMNTEAFF.

The chain uses TRBV5-1 and TRBJ2-1; 11 bases map to TRBD1. The J segment lost 0 bases and the V segment lost 2 bases, leaving 1 base of the junction unmatched. The CDR3 contains 16 residues. Looked up from germline, CDR1 is SGHRS and CDR2 is YFSETQ. The CDR3 nucleotides read TGCGCCAGCAGCTTAGGGACAGGGGGCTCCTACAATGAGCAGTTCTTC. It is translated as CASSLGTGGSYNEQFF.

This clonotype was detected only a few times. This chain uses TRBV20-1 with TRBJ1-1; D unresolved. Deletions cut 5 bases from V and 4 bases from J, with 14 bases between. From germline, CDR1 is DFQATT and CDR2 SNEGSKA (reference sequence). The CDR3 covers 13 residues. The CDR3 DNA sequence: TGCAGTGCTTTCCCGGGAGGGTTCACTGAAGCTTTCTTT. Translation: CSAFPGGFTEAFF.

The gene calls are TRBV25-1 and TRBJ2-3, with TRBD2 matching over 10 bases. Germline V gives CDR1 MGHDK, CDR2 SYGVNS. V shed 8 bases, J shed 2 bases, and the junction held 7 bases outside the gene matches. The CDR3 is 15 amino acids. In DNA, the CDR3 is TGTGCCAGCGGGAGCGGGAGGGACCACACAGATACGCAGTATTTT. Encoded protein: CASGSGRDHTDTQYF.

This clonotype was recorded at least ten times. J is TRBJ1-4 and V is TRBV12-3 or TRBV12-4; possible D gene TRBD1, 5 bases. CDR3 length equals 16 residues. V lost 6 bases, J lost 5 bases, and 19 bases lay in between. The chain's CDR3 is CASRAGRAKGNEKLFF. The DNA for the CDR3 is TGTGCCAGCAGGGCAGGCAGGGCCAAGGGGAATGAAAAACTGTTTTTT.

The chain carries TRBV6-1 and TRBJ1-6, with TRBD1 matching over 8 bases. The V segment lost 6 bases and the J segment 3 bases; nucleotides outside the gene matches: 1. CDR1 is MNHNS, CDR2 SASEGT, per germline. The CDR3 consists of 14 residues. CDR3 protein: CASRGQGYNSPLHF. As DNA, the CDR3 is TGTGCCAGCAGAGGACAGGGCTATAATTCACCCCTCCACTTT.

This rearrangement joins TRBV9 to TRBJ2-1; D is unresolved. Trimming took off 0 bases at V and 2 bases at J, with 9 bases between the two ends. The germline V gene has CDR1 SGDLS and CDR2 YYNGEE. This CDR3 has 15 residues. The CDR3 nucleotides are TGTGCCAGCAGCGTAGAAGAGGCACCCTACAATGAGCAGTTCTTC. As protein: CASSVEEAPYNEQFF.